This entry lists 8 T cell receptor beta chains sequenced from one sample in a study of blood T cells in healthy people across ages. The authors ran a second PCR of 7 to 11 cycles using a sample-barcoded 5' primer and a J-beta primer mix. Each CDR3 protein is one row after TCRdb ran MiXCR on the 5' RACE reads. The sample holds about 780,000 distinct CDR3 sequences, 46% seen once. Sequencing was carried out using blood. These receptors came from a man older than 75 in good health.

The chain employs TRBV9 and TRBJ2-7, with 7 bases lining up with TRBD2. With V trimmed by 4 bases and J by 3 bases, 10 bases remained unmatched. CDR1 is SGDLS and CDR2 is YYNGEE in the germline V gene. This CDR3 has 15 amino acids. The CDR3 reads CASSPSGGGGYEQYF. CDR3 nucleotides: TGTGCCAGCAGCCCTTCGGGAGGAGGAGGCTACGAGCAGTACTTC. The entire variable domain, with the rest obtained from reference TRBV9 and TRBJ2-7, is as follows: DSGVTQTPKHLITATGQRVTLRCSPRSGDLSVYWYQQSLDQGLQFLIQYYNGEERAKGNILERFSAQQFPDLHSELNLSSLELGDSALYFCASSPSGGGGYEQYFGPGTRLTVT.

The rearrangement uses TRBV5-1 and TRBJ2-7, with D perhaps matching TRBD1 (6 bases). There are 18 residues in the CDR3. Per germline, CDR1 SGHRS and CDR2 YFSETQ. The V end was cut by 0 bases, the J end by 0 bases, with 19 bases between. CDR3 in DNA: TGCGCCAGCAGCTTGGGACCCAGGGGACGGCGAATCTCCTACGAGCAGTACTTC. It yields the protein CASSLGPRGRRISYEQYF.

This chain joins TRBV20-1 and TRBJ2-4; 12 bases line up with TRBD2. The tail of the sequence fits TRBJ2-7 better, so the J call may be wrong. CDR1 DFQATT and CDR2 SNEGSKA come from the germline V gene (reference sequence). The CDR3 runs to 14 residues. CDR3 sequence reads: CSARFLAGGYEQYF. CDR3 nucleotides: TGCAGTGCTAGATTTCTAGCGGGAGGGTACGAGCAGTACTTC.

The sample holds a few counts of this clonotype. In nucleotides, the CDR3 is TGTGCCATCAGTGAAAAACTAGCGGGAGCTGAGCAGTTCTTC. Translating it yields CAISEKLAGAEQFF. This chain links TRBV10-3 with TRBJ2-1; 11 nucleotides line up with TRBD2. Germline V CDR1 and CDR2: ENHRY, SYGVKD. The CDR3 is 14 amino acids. V lost 3 bases and J lost 9; bases outside the gene matches: 4.

The sample holds a few counts of this clonotype. The chain links TRBV29-1 to TRBJ2-5; no definite D call. V lost 5 bases, J lost 2 bases, and 12 bases lay in between. The germline V gene has CDR1 SQVTM and CDR2 ANQGSEA. The CDR3 loop spans 13 amino acids. This CDR3 reads CSVQSSRQETQYF. The DNA for the CDR3 is TGCAGCGTTCAGAGTTCGAGGCAAGAGACCCAGTACTTC.

This chain links TRBV12-3 or TRBV12-4 with TRBJ2-2, with no clear D. The ends were cut back, 5 bases at V and 7 bases at J, with 8 bases in the middle. CDR3 size: 12 residues. The CDR3 sequence is CASSTLGGELFF. CDR3 in DNA: TGTGCCAGCAGTACCCTCGGCGGGGAGCTGTTTTTT.

The chain couples TRBV7-9 to TRBJ2-7, with no clear D. Germline CDR1 SEHNR, CDR2 FQNEAQ (reference sequence). Trimming stripped 1 base from V and 7 bases from J, with 17 bases between. The CDR3 extends over 15 amino acids. CDR3 nucleotides: TGTGCCAGCAGCTTAGTACTACCCTCCTACAATGAGCAGTACTTC. Translated: CASSLVLPSYNEQYF.

Notes on this clonotype: This sequence may be a read error, since a much larger clone differs from it by one base. V is TRBV4-2 and J is TRBJ2-5, with 15 bases fitting TRBD2. Germline V lookup: CDR1 LGHNA, CDR2 YNFKEQ. V was clipped by 1 base and J by 11 bases; unmatched bases: 11. This CDR3 is 17 amino acids long. For the CDR3, the DNA is TGTGCCAGCAGCCAAGGGACTAGCGGGAGGGGATGGCATGAGCAGTACTTC. This sequence encodes CASSQGTSGRGWHEQYF.